Each of the 32 T cell receptor beta chains below was sequenced from the same sample in a study of human T cells and chemical hapten exposure. TCRdb redid the calling of the RACE reads with MiXCR, one entry per CDR3 protein. The sample holds 50,000 to 80,000 distinct CDR3 sequences, approximately 11% seen once. Stated time point: patch test 3, about 24 weeks after DPC sensitization. Noted treatment: therapeutic diphenylcyclopropenone sensitization with weekly scalp DPC. The sample here was whole blood, taken in connection with sensitization to the hapten diphenylcyclopropenone (DPC). Every receptor here comes from a woman in her twenties or thirties with alopecia areata. Some clones in this sample may be carry-over from other donors' samples.

The chain combines TRBV7-9 with TRBJ1-2; 12 bases match TRBD1. Germline trimming cut 5 bases from V and 5 bases from J; bases unmatched to any gene: 12. CDR3 length: 17 residues. CDR1 is SEHNR, CDR2 FQNEAQ, per germline (reference sequence). The CDR3: CASSQVAGQGARYGYTF. CDR3 bases: TGTGCCAGCAGCCAAGTGGCGGGACAGGGGGCGCGTTATGGCTACACCTTC.

This clonotype has a count of ten or more. The chain uses TRBV6-2 or TRBV6-3 and TRBJ1-5; D gene uncertain. The CDR3 spans 13 residues. V was clipped by 4 bases and J by 5 bases, with 9 bases between them. Germline V gene data show CDR1 as MNHEY and CDR2 as SVGEGT. This chain's CDR3 is CASSWGRDQPQHF. In DNA form, the CDR3 reads TGTGCCAGCAGTTGGGGAAGGGATCAGCCCCAGCATTTT.

This clonotype was counted a few times. The rearrangement joins TRBV6-2 or TRBV6-3 to TRBJ2-1; D unresolved. CDR3 length equals 11 residues. V was cut by 6 bases and J by 7 bases, with 7 bases left in between. The germline V gene has CDR1 MNHEY and CDR2 SVGEGT. The CDR3 DNA sequence: TGTGCCAGCAGGATAAAAAATGAGCAGTTCTTC. This translates into CASRIKNEQFF.

This chain joins TRBV11-2 and TRBJ2-3; no firm D call. Germline CDR1 and CDR2: SGHAT and FQNNGV. The V gene lost 5 bases and the J gene lost 3 bases, with 21 bases spanning the gap. The CDR3 is made up of 17 amino acids. The CDR3 DNA sequence: TGTGCCAGCAGCCCCCAGGTTAGCCGCTACCGAACAGATACGCAGTATTTT. Protein: CASSPQVSRYRTDTQYF.

The gene calls are TRBV27 and TRBJ1-5; D unclear. Germline V gene sequence: CDR1 MNHEY, CDR2 SMNVEV (reference sequence). The CDR3 totals 13 residues. V lost 8 bases and J lost 9, with 17 bases in between. The CDR3 loop reads CASRGGPDRPQHF. As DNA, the CDR3 is TGTGCCAGCCGGGGAGGGCCAGATCGGCCCCAGCATTTT.

This clonotype showed up just a few times. J is TRBJ2-7 and V is TRBV29-1; 9 nucleotides match TRBD2. The CDR3 totals 15 residues. Germline V gene sequence: CDR1 SQVTM, CDR2 ANQGSEA. The CDR3 sequence: CSVRFARSGSDEQYF. The CDR3 bases are TGCAGTGTTCGATTCGCTCGTAGCGGGAGTGATGAGCAGTACTTC.

This clonotype was seen only a few times. The genes are TRBV5-5 and TRBJ2-2; maybe TRBD1 (6 bases). CDR1 and CDR2 from the germline V gene are SGHKS and YYEKEE (reference sequence). The CDR3 covers 16 residues. Deletions cut 7 bases from V and 0 bases from J, with 16 bases between. The CDR3 here is CASGDRDRTNTGELFF. For the CDR3, the DNA is TGTGCCAGCGGTGACCGCGACAGGACGAACACCGGGGAGCTGTTTTTT.

The chain uses TRBV20-1 and TRBJ2-1; the match to TRBD1 covers 9 bases. The CDR3 contains 13 residues. Trimming cost V 5 bases and J 5 bases; bases outside gene matches: 4. CDR1 and CDR2 from the germline V gene are DFQATT and SNEGSKA (reference sequence). The CDR3 sequence is CSAHRGQNNEQFF. The CDR3 nucleotides read TGCAGTGCTCACAGGGGGCAGAACAATGAGCAGTTCTTC.

The rearrangement joins TRBV7-9 to TRBJ2-3, with 11 positions matching TRBD2. The CDR3 has 16 residues. The J segment lost 5 bases and the V segment lost 5 bases, leaving 9 bases of the junction unmatched. Germline CDR1 SEHNR, CDR2 FQNEAQ (reference sequence). CDR3 residues: CASSRRSLAGVDTQYF. The DNA for the CDR3 is TGTGCCAGCAGCCGAAGGTCACTAGCGGGAGTAGATACGCAGTATTTT.

This clonotype was seen more than once but under ten times. The chain couples TRBV7-2 to TRBJ1-1; TRBD1 matches 9 bases. Germline lookup yields CDR1 SGHTA and CDR2 FQGNSA. The CDR3 is 15 amino acids. V trimming: 1 base; J trimming: 5 bases; junction bases outside the gene matches: 5. CDR3 bases: TGTGCCAGCAGCTTAGTGACAGGGGGAGGGACTGAAGCTTTCTTT. This gives the protein CASSLVTGGGTEAFF.

This clonotype turned up a few times. This chain uses TRBV29-1 with TRBJ2-7; D remains unclear. The CDR3 spans 12 residues. CDR1 is SQVTM and CDR2 is ANQGSEA in the germline V gene. V shed 4 bases and J shed 2 bases, with 9 bases lying between them. CDR3 protein: CSVGDQTYEQYF. The CDR3 region has the DNA TGCAGCGTTGGGGATCAGACCTACGAGCAGTACTTC.

The rearrangement uses TRBV5-5 and TRBJ2-5; 7 bases fit TRBD1. The CDR3 has 13 amino acids. J lost 4 bases, V lost 2 bases, and 2 bases had no gene match. CDR1 and CDR2 from the germline V gene are SGHKS and YYEKEE (reference sequence). The CDR3 is CASSFPGGETQYF. For the CDR3, the DNA is TGTGCCAGCAGCTTCCCAGGGGGAGAGACCCAGTACTTC.

The chain is built from TRBV28 and TRBJ2-7, with a possible D match to TRBD1 (5 bases). This CDR3 contains 14 residues. CDR1 and CDR2 (germline): MDHEN, SYDVKM. Trimming took off 1 base at V and 4 bases at J, with 11 bases between the two ends. The CDR3 region is CASSLYRREYEQYF. CDR3 sequence (DNA): TGTGCCAGCAGTTTATATCGCAGGGAATACGAGCAGTACTTC. Looking up the rest from reference TRBV28 and TRBJ2-7 gives the full variable domain: DVKVTQSSRYLVKRTGEKVFLECVQDMDHENMFWYRQDPGLGLRLIYFSYDVKMKEKGDIPEGYSVSREKKERFSLILESASTNQTSMYLCASSLYRREYEQYFGPGTRLTVT.

This clonotype was seen only a few times. The chain links TRBV6-4 to TRBJ2-6, with D unresolved. The CDR3 is 15 amino acids. The germline V gene has CDR1 MRHNA and CDR2 SNTAGT. V shed 2 bases and J shed 0 bases, with 5 bases lying between them. For the CDR3, the DNA is TGTGCCAGCAGTGACGGCTCCTCTGGGGCCAACGTCCTGACTTTC. Amino acid sequence: CASSDGSSGANVLTF.

This clonotype was recorded many times. The V gene is TRBV29-1, the J gene TRBJ1-3, with 10 bases lining up with TRBD1. The J segment lost 5 bases and the V segment lost 4 bases, leaving 5 bases of the junction unmatched. The germline V gene has CDR1 SQVTM and CDR2 ANQGSEA. The CDR3 spans 14 residues. CDR3 sequence reads: CSVGSGQGRNTIYF. For the CDR3, the DNA is TGCAGCGTTGGATCGGGACAGGGGAGAAACACCATATATTTT. Based on the CDR3 plus reference TRBV29-1 and TRBJ1-3, the full variable domain is SAVISQKPSRDICQRGTSLTIQCQVDSQVTMMFWYRQQPGQSLTLIATANQGSEATYESGFVIDKFPISRPNLTFSTLTVSNMSPEDSSIYLCSVGSGQGRNTIYFGEGSWLTVV.

This clonotype has a count of ten or more. The chain links TRBV7-8 to TRBJ1-1; D unresolved. CDR3 length: 15 amino acids. Per the germline V gene, CDR1 is SGHVS and CDR2 is FQNEAQ. The V gene lost 5 bases and the J gene lost 1 base, with 14 bases spanning the gap. The CDR3 here is CASSPYSRGNTEAFF. As DNA, the CDR3 is TGTGCCAGCAGCCCCTACAGCCGGGGGAACACTGAAGCTTTCTTT.

This clonotype was seen many times. The chain uses TRBV6-5 and TRBJ1-5; 8 bases agree with TRBD1. The CDR3 runs to 15 residues. From germline, CDR1 is MNHEY and CDR2 SVGAGI. The V segment lost 6 bases and the J segment 2 bases; nucleotides outside the gene matches: 6. The CDR3 sequence: CASRREQGGNQPQHF. The DNA of the CDR3 is TGTGCCAGCAGGCGCGAACAGGGGGGCAATCAGCCCCAGCATTTT.

There are many counts of this clonotype. The gene calls are TRBV6-2 or TRBV6-3 and TRBJ2-7; possibly TRBD1 or TRBD2 for D (5 bases each). V gave up 5 bases and J gave up 2 bases, with 10 bases separating them. Germline values: CDR1 MNHEY, CDR2 SVGEGT. The CDR3 totals 13 residues. CDR3 coding DNA: TGTGCCAGCAGTCGGGACGGACCCTACGAGCAGTACTTC. Amino acids: CASSRDGPYEQYF.

V usage is TRBV27 and J usage is TRBJ2-1; the match to TRBD2 covers 8 bases. Trimming took 7 bases from V and 5 from J; bases not matched to a gene: 19. This CDR3 has 18 residues. Per germline, CDR1 MNHEY and CDR2 SMNVEV (reference sequence). The CDR3 protein is CASITIRASGRGDNEQFF. In DNA, the CDR3 is TGTGCCAGCATCACCATAAGAGCTAGCGGGCGAGGGGACAATGAGCAGTTCTTC.

This clonotype has just a few counts. The V gene is TRBV3-1, the J gene TRBJ1-5; D remains ambiguous. The germline gives CDR1 LGHDT, CDR2 YNNKEL (reference sequence). Trimming removed 2 bases at V and 7 bases at J, with 6 bases between. The CDR3 has 12 residues. The CDR3 sequence is CASSQLSQPQHF. The CDR3 DNA reads as TGTGCCAGCAGCCAATTGTCACAGCCCCAGCATTTT.

The chain joins TRBV6-2 or TRBV6-3 to TRBJ2-1, with TRBD2 identical over 12 bases. The germline gives CDR1 MNHEY, CDR2 SVGEGT. V shed 6 bases and J 9 bases; nucleotides not matched to a gene: 0. The CDR3 covers 12 residues. CDR3: CASRLAGGEQFF. For the CDR3, the DNA is TGTGCCAGCAGACTAGCGGGAGGTGAGCAGTTCTTC.

The table lists this clonotype with a few counts. The V and J genes are TRBV6-6 and TRBJ2-2; 8 positions agree with TRBD1. This CDR3 spans 14 amino acids. J lost 1 base, V lost 8 bases, and 3 bases had no gene match. Germline assignment: CDR1 MNHNY and CDR2 SVGAGI (reference sequence). The CDR3 region is CASGDRGNTGELFF. CDR3 bases: TGTGCCAGCGGAGACAGGGGGAACACCGGGGAGCTGTTTTTT.

This chain links TRBV29-1 with TRBJ2-7; possibly TRBD2 for D (6 bases). CDR3 length: 17 residues. Looked up from germline, CDR1 is SQVTM and CDR2 is ANQGSEA. The V end lost 0 bases, the J end lost 4 bases, and 22 bases lay between the germline ends. The CDR3 region is CSVEDQASGGVVYEQYF. CDR3 DNA: TGCAGCGTTGAAGATCAGGCTTCCGGGGGAGTTGTATACGAGCAGTACTTC.

The J gene is TRBJ2-5, the V gene TRBV10-3; unclear D gene. This CDR3 is 14 amino acids long. Germline CDR1 is ENHRY and CDR2 is SYGVKD. Trimming left V 6 bases short and J 0 bases short, with 11 bases between. The CDR3 DNA follows: TGTGCCATCAGAGGCTGGGCAGACCAAGAGACCCAGTACTTC. This translates into CAIRGWADQETQYF.

A few counts support this clonotype. The chain recombines TRBV15 with TRBJ1-5, with D unresolved. V was pared by 5 bases and J by 3 bases, with 8 bases between. Germline values: CDR1 LNHNV, CDR2 YYDKDF (reference sequence). This CDR3 contains 13 residues. The CDR3 loop is CATSGEHNQPQHF. The CDR3 region has the DNA TGTGCCACCAGCGGGGAGCACAATCAGCCCCAGCATTTT. Using reference TRBV15 and TRBJ1-5 for the parts outside the CDR3, the full variable domain is DAMVIQNPRYQVTQFGKPVTLSCSQTLNHNVMYWYQQKSSQAPKLLFHYYDKDFNNEADTPDNFQSRRPNTSFCFLDIRSPGLGDTAMYLCATSGEHNQPQHFGDGTRLSIL.

This clonotype came up a few times. This chain uses TRBV7-9 with TRBJ2-7; D unresolved. The CDR3 has 11 amino acids. Germline V gene data show CDR1 as SEHNR and CDR2 as FQNEAQ (reference sequence). The germline V and J ends were trimmed by 1 base and 9 bases, with 7 bases remaining between them. The CDR3 sequence is CASSLELRQYF. DNA for the CDR3: TGTGCCAGCAGCTTAGAGCTAAGGCAGTACTTC.

This clonotype was seen more than once but under ten times. This rearrangement joins TRBV12-3 or TRBV12-4 to TRBJ2-1; D possibly matches TRBD1 or TRBD2 (6 bases each). The CDR3 consists of 15 residues. Trimming pared 10 bases from V and 6 bases from J, leaving 22 bases between. The CDR3 region is CATPNGGPDSNEQFF. DNA for the CDR3: TGTGCCACCCCTAACGGGGGCCCCGATTCCAATGAGCAGTTCTTC.

This clonotype was seen repeatedly, ten times or more. The rearrangement joins TRBV28 to TRBJ1-1, with a weak D call TRBD1 (5 bases). Germline V lookup: CDR1 MDHEN, CDR2 SYDVKM. CDR3 length equals 12 residues. Trimming cost V 8 bases and J 3 bases, with 10 bases left between them. The CDR3 DNA sequence: TGTGCCAGCGGGGGGATGGACACTGAAGCTTTCTTT. Translating it yields CASGGMDTEAFF.

This chain's CDR3 is CSALRLAGGPNEQFF. The CDR3 region has the DNA TGCAGTGCCCTCCGACTAGCGGGAGGTCCCAATGAGCAGTTCTTC. The chain joins TRBV20-1 to TRBJ2-1; 13 positions match TRBD2. Trimming at V came to 6 bases and at J to 6 bases, leaving 8 bases not matched to a gene. This CDR3 is built from 15 residues. The germline V gene has CDR1 DFQATT and CDR2 SNEGSKA (reference sequence).

The sample holds many counts of this clonotype. The rearrangement uses TRBV27 and TRBJ2-5; 11 positions agree with TRBD2. Germline loops: CDR1 MNHEY, CDR2 SMNVEV (reference sequence). Losses at the gene ends were 5 bases for V and 5 bases for J; bases not matched to a gene: 10. CDR3 length: 16 residues. The DNA for the CDR3 is TGTGCCAGCAGTCCACGTAGCGGGGGGGATCGTGAGACCCAGTACTTC. It codes for CASSPRSGGDRETQYF.

Only a few counts were recorded for this clonotype. The chain has TRBV29-1 and TRBJ2-7; perhaps TRBD1 as D (5 bases). The CDR3 runs 11 residues. Germline values: CDR1 SQVTM, CDR2 ANQGSEA. Deletions cut 5 bases from V and 9 bases from J, with 14 bases between. This CDR3 is CSVRQWPLQYF. CDR3 DNA sequence: TGCAGCGTTAGACAGTGGCCTCTGCAGTACTTC.

The J gene is TRBJ2-3, the V gene TRBV27; 7 nucleotides align to TRBD1. J gave up 6 bases and V 3 bases, and 9 bases lay outside the gene matches. The length of the CDR3 is 15 residues. The germline CDR1 and CDR2 sequences are MNHEY and SMNVEV (reference sequence). The DNA of the CDR3 is TGTGCCAGCAGTTTTAGGCAGGGGGTGGTGGATACGCAGTATTTT. It is translated as CASSFRQGVVDTQYF.